The 31 T cell receptor beta chains in this list originate from one sample, sequenced in a study of T cell clonotyping in hematopoietic cell transplantation. The repertoire was sequenced with immunoSEQ multiplex PCR; TCRdb's copy has only in-frame clones and lacks some. The data show 30,000 to 45,000 clones, 80% to 90% seen once. The specimen was peripheral blood mononuclear cells. The receptors were sampled from a middle-aged woman in good health. Some clones in this sample may be carry-over from other donors' samples.

This clone occurred once. This rearrangement joins TRBV7-6 to TRBJ2-1; D ambiguous. This CDR3 is built from 13 residues. V was trimmed by 1 base and J by 6 bases, leaving 7 bases between them. CDR1 and CDR2 from the germline V gene are SGHVS and FNYEAQ. The CDR3 nucleotides are TGTGCCAGCAGCTTAGAGGTACTCAATGAGCAGTTCTTC. Translating it yields CASSLEVLNEQFF.

This chain uses TRBV30 with TRBJ2-2; maybe TRBD1 (5 bases). Germline loops: CDR1 GTSNPN, CDR2 SVGIG (reference sequence). Deletions cut 2 bases from V and 8 bases from J, with 12 bases between. CDR3 size: 13 residues. The CDR3 protein is CAWSFRVRGELFF. The DNA of the CDR3 is TGTGCCTGGAGTTTCAGGGTGAGGGGGGAGCTGTTTTTT.

The rearrangement joins TRBV28 to TRBJ2-3; the D is unclear. The CDR3 extends over 12 amino acids. From germline, CDR1 is MDHEN and CDR2 SYDVKM. Deletions cut 2 bases from V and 4 bases from J, with 4 bases between. CDR3 nucleotides: TGTGCCAGCAGTTTAGTGGCAGATACGCAGTATTTT. Translating gives CASSLVADTQYF.

This clone was seen only a few times. This chain joins TRBV27 and TRBJ1-1; 11 positions agree with TRBD1. CDR3 length: 13 amino acids. Germline V gene sequence: CDR1 MNHEY, CDR2 SMNVEV (reference sequence). Trimming cost V 8 bases and J 6 bases; bases outside gene matches: 5. The CDR3 region is CASRWDRGSEAFF. The CDR3 region has the DNA TGTGCCAGCCGGTGGGACAGGGGGTCTGAAGCTTTCTTT.

The CDR3 is CASSWGGRGGYTF. The CDR3 DNA sequence: TGTGCCAGCAGTTGGGGTGGTCGCGGCGGCTACACCTTC. The rearrangement links TRBV6-1 to TRBJ1-2; D is undetermined. V shed 5 bases and J shed 8 bases, with 15 bases lying between them. The germline V gene encodes CDR1 MNHNS and CDR2 SASEGT. The CDR3 sequence is 13 residues long.

This chain links TRBV30 with TRBJ1-2; D gene unclear. The V and J ends lost 2 bases and 3 bases respectively, with 13 bases between them. This CDR3 is built from 14 residues. Germline values: CDR1 GTSNPN, CDR2 SVGIG (reference sequence). The CDR3: CAWSISPLDYGYTF. The CDR3 DNA reads TGTGCCTGGAGTATCAGCCCCTTGGACTATGGCTACACCTTC.

The chain recombines TRBV30 with TRBJ1-1, with D tentatively TRBD1 (5 bases). This CDR3 has 12 amino acids. Germline V lookup: CDR1 GTSNPN, CDR2 SVGIG (reference sequence). The V end lost 4 bases, the J end lost 2 bases, and 8 bases lay between the germline ends. The CDR3 region is CAWKGLNTEAFF. The DNA for the CDR3 is TGTGCCTGGAAGGGGCTAAACACTGAAGCTTTCTTT.

This clone was picked up one time. This chain connects TRBV6-1 to TRBJ1-5; no clear D. The V end lost 6 bases, the J end lost 0 bases, and 9 bases lay between the germline ends. Looked up from germline, CDR1 is MNHNS and CDR2 is SASEGT. This CDR3 is 14 amino acids long. CDR3 bases: TGTGCCAGCAGCTATTGGGCTAGCAATCAGCCCCAGCATTTT. Protein product: CASSYWASNQPQHF.

The chain has TRBV20-1 and TRBJ2-7, with D perhaps TRBD2 (5 bases). Trimming left V 6 bases short and J 4 bases short, with 10 bases between. Per the germline V gene, CDR1 is DFQATT and CDR2 is SNEGSKA (reference sequence). This CDR3 is 11 amino acids long. CDR3 nucleotides: TGCAGTGCCCGGACTTCTTACGAGCAGTACTTC. It yields the protein CSARTSYEQYF.

V is TRBV6-5 and J is TRBJ2-3; maybe TRBD2 (6 bases). V was cut by 0 bases and J by 5 bases, with 15 bases left in between. The CDR3 contains 16 residues. Per germline, CDR1 MNHEY and CDR2 SVGAGI. Written as DNA, the CDR3 is TGTGCCAGCAGTTACTCGGAGGGGCGCGTAGGAGATACGCAGTATTTT. The encoded protein is CASSYSEGRVGDTQYF.

The V gene is TRBV19, the J gene TRBJ2-6; TRBD2 aligns across 10 bases. Germline V lookup: CDR1 LNHDA, CDR2 SQIVND (reference sequence). V gave up 4 bases and J gave up 0 bases; unmatched junction bases: 3. CDR3 length equals 17 residues. The CDR3 coding sequence is TGTGCCAGTAGTACCGGACTAGCGGCCTCTGGGGCCAACGTCCTGACTTTC. This encodes CASSTGLAASGANVLTF.

V usage is TRBV7-9 and J usage is TRBJ1-1; D uncertain. The ends were cut back, 7 bases at V and 2 bases at J, with 14 bases in the middle. The length of the CDR3 is 14 residues. Germline assignment: CDR1 SEHNR and CDR2 FQNEAQ (reference sequence). This CDR3 reads CASTPTDSNTEAFF. In DNA, the CDR3 is TGTGCCAGCACCCCTACGGATTCCAACACTGAAGCTTTCTTT.

This sequence joins TRBV30 and TRBJ1-2; D remains ambiguous. The V end was cut by 2 bases, the J end by 7 bases, with 14 bases between. This CDR3 comprises 13 residues. Germline assignment: CDR1 GTSNPN and CDR2 SVGIG (reference sequence). CDR3: CAWSSRGMGGYTF. For the CDR3, the DNA is TGTGCCTGGAGTAGTAGAGGAATGGGTGGCTACACCTTC.

The V call is TRBV4-1, the J call TRBJ2-3; D remains ambiguous. Germline CDR1 reads MGHRA; CDR2 reads YSYEKL. Deletions cut 5 bases from V and 4 bases from J, with 10 bases between. The CDR3 totals 13 residues. This CDR3 is CASSKAWPDTQYF. The DNA of the CDR3 is TGCGCCAGCAGCAAGGCGTGGCCAGATACGCAGTATTTT.

CDR3 DNA sequence: TGCAGCGTTCGGACTAGCGGGAGCCGCCGCGAGCAGTACTTC. Translating it yields CSVRTSGSRREQYF. The chain recombines TRBV29-1 with TRBJ2-7; TRBD2 agrees at 13 bases. The CDR3 covers 14 residues. Germline V gene sequence: CDR1 SQVTM, CDR2 ANQGSEA. J lost 6 bases, V lost 5 bases, and 7 bases had no gene match.

The V gene is TRBV15, the J gene TRBJ2-7, with D perhaps TRBD1 (5 bases). CDR1 is LNHNV and CDR2 is YYDKDF in the germline V gene (reference sequence). V was clipped by 1 base and J by 3 bases, with 7 bases between them. CDR3 size: 13 residues. The DNA of the CDR3 is TGTGCCACCAGCAGAGCTGACAGCTACGAGCAGTACTTC. Its protein product is CATSRADSYEQYF. The full variable domain, completed using reference TRBV15 and TRBJ2-7, is DAMVIQNPRYQVTQFGKPVTLSCSQTLNHNVMYWYQQKSSQAPKLLFHYYDKDFNNEADTPDNFQSRRPNTSFCFLDIRSPGLGDTAMYLCATSRADSYEQYFGPGTRLTVT.

This clone has just a few counts. This chain uses TRBV9 with TRBJ1-2; D uncertain. V dropped 9 bases and J dropped 1 base, with 16 bases sitting between them. The V gene's germline CDR1 is SGDLS and CDR2 YYNGEE. This CDR3 comprises 14 residues. CDR3 region: CATQWKGINYGYTF. CDR3 nucleotide sequence: TGTGCCACGCAGTGGAAGGGTATTAACTATGGCTACACCTTC.

This chain connects TRBV28 to TRBJ1-2, with D perhaps TRBD1 (5 bases). CDR3 length: 11 amino acids. Trimming cost V 2 bases and J 11 bases, with 9 bases left between them. Looked up from germline, CDR1 is MDHEN and CDR2 is SYDVKM. The CDR3 here is CASSLRGGYTF. The CDR3 region has the DNA TGTGCCAGCAGTTTACGCGGGGGTTACACCTTC.

This clone has more than one count but fewer than ten. The chain's CDR3 is CASEASSYEQYF. CDR3 bases: TGTGCCAGCGAGGCAAGCTCCTACGAGCAGTACTTC. The genes are TRBV7-9 and TRBJ2-7; D gene uncertain. The CDR3 is 12 amino acids. The ends were cut back, 8 bases at V and 0 bases at J, with 8 bases in the middle. Per germline, CDR1 SEHNR and CDR2 FQNEAQ (reference sequence).

This clone was seen only a few times. The gene calls are TRBV30 and TRBJ1-4; D ambiguous. There are 15 residues in the CDR3. The germline gives CDR1 GTSNPN, CDR2 SVGIG (reference sequence). V lost 0 bases and J 8 bases, leaving 16 bases between the germline ends. The CDR3 reads CAWSVIKSRSEKLFF. The CDR3 DNA reads TGTGCCTGGAGTGTTATTAAGTCGAGGAGCGAAAAACTGTTTTTT.

The genes are TRBV9 and TRBJ2-7, with no clear D. The CDR3 runs 16 residues. The germline V gene has CDR1 SGDLS and CDR2 YYNGEE. Between the trimmed V and J ends, which lost 9 bases and 6 bases, there was a span of 28 bases. The CDR3 loop is CATSTQQPIRPSEQYF. The CDR3 nucleotides read TGTGCCACCTCAACTCAACAGCCGATAAGACCTAGCGAGCAGTACTTC.

The chain links TRBV7-2 to TRBJ2-5, with no clear D. Trimming pared 2 bases from V and 0 bases from J, leaving 4 bases between. Germline CDR1 reads SGHTA; CDR2 reads FQGNSA. The CDR3 has 13 amino acids. The CDR3 region is CASSLSYQETQYF. As DNA, the CDR3 is TGTGCCAGCAGCTTATCGTACCAAGAGACCCAGTACTTC.

This clone has just one count. The chain carries TRBV30 and TRBJ1-2; D is perhaps TRBD1 (6 bases). CDR3 length: 13 residues. The germline V and J ends were trimmed by 4 bases and 7 bases, with 16 bases remaining between them. CDR1 and CDR2 (germline): GTSNPN, SVGIG (reference sequence). The CDR3 DNA reads TGTGCCTGGAAGTGGCACAGGGAAGGTGGCTACACCTTC. Translating it yields CAWKWHREGGYTF. Full variable domain (missing parts from reference TRBV30 and TRBJ1-2): SQTIHQWPATLVQPVGSPLSLECTVEGTSNPNLYWYRQAAGRGLQLLFYSVGIGQISSEVPQNLSASRPQDRQFILSSKKLLLSDSGFYLCAWKWHREGGYTFGSGTRLTVV.

V usage is TRBV7-9 and J usage is TRBJ1-4, with 7 bases lining up with TRBD1. This CDR3 has 15 residues. Trimming took 1 base from V and 10 from J; bases not matched to a gene: 9. Germline loops: CDR1 SEHNR, CDR2 FQNEAQ (reference sequence). The CDR3 region has the DNA TGTGCCAGCAGCTTAGATCGACAGGGTGGCGGAAAACTGTTTTTT. Encoded protein: CASSLDRQGGGKLFF.

The chain employs TRBV6-5 and TRBJ2-7, with a weak D call TRBD2 (6 bases). With 6 bases removed from V and 7 bases from J, the gap between germline ends came to 13 bases. Germline loops: CDR1 MNHEY, CDR2 SVGAGI. CDR3 length: 12 amino acids. The CDR3 is CASSREAGEQYF. CDR3 sequence (DNA): TGTGCCAGCAGCCGAGAGGCGGGAGAGCAGTACTTC.

V and J are TRBV5-1 and TRBJ2-7, with D uncertain. This CDR3 is built from 14 residues. The germline V gene has CDR1 SGHRS and CDR2 YFSETQ. The V end lost 0 bases, the J end lost 1 base, and 8 bases lay between the germline ends. For the CDR3, the DNA is TGCGCCAGCAGCTTGGCCGGGTATTCCTACGAGCAGTACTTC. This sequence encodes CASSLAGYSYEQYF.

V usage is TRBV28 and J usage is TRBJ2-3, with D perhaps given as TRBD1 or TRBD2 (5 bases each). V gave up 0 bases and J gave up 5 bases, with 12 bases separating them. This CDR3 has 15 residues. Germline loops: CDR1 MDHEN, CDR2 SYDVKM. The CDR3 sequence is CASSLWGDGGDTQYF. As DNA, the CDR3 is TGTGCCAGCAGTTTATGGGGGGATGGGGGAGATACGCAGTATTTT.

This clone was observed a single time. CDR3: CASHGEGADSGYNEQFF. For the CDR3, the DNA is TGTGCCAGCCACGGGGAGGGGGCGGATTCGGGATACAATGAGCAGTTCTTC. The chain has TRBV7-8 and TRBJ2-1; D possibly uses TRBD1 or TRBD2 (7 bases each). The germline V and J ends were trimmed by 8 bases and 4 bases, with 24 bases remaining between them. This CDR3 comprises 17 residues. Looked up from germline, CDR1 is SGHVS and CDR2 is FQNEAQ.

The genes are TRBV10-1 and TRBJ1-4, with 8 bases lining up with TRBD1. Germline V gene sequence: CDR1 WNHNN, CDR2 SYGVQD (reference sequence). V lost 0 bases to trimming and J lost 12 bases; unmatched junction nucleotides: 9. The CDR3 is 15 amino acids. This CDR3 is CASSESRTGFGELFF. CDR3 nucleotide sequence: TGCGCCAGCAGTGAGTCGCGGACAGGGTTTGGGGAACTGTTTTTT.

The V gene is TRBV30, the J gene TRBJ2-2, with D unresolved. There are 13 residues in the CDR3. Germline V CDR1 and CDR2: GTSNPN, SVGIG (reference sequence). V lost 0 bases, J lost 5 bases, and 7 bases lay in between. CDR3 coding DNA: TGTGCCTGGAGTGTACGCTTAACCGGGGAGCTGTTTTTT. Residues: CAWSVRLTGELFF.

The DNA of the CDR3 is TGTGCCAGCAGTGACGTCAGGGGGGCTATTCCTTTCTTT. Its translation: CASSDVRGAIPFF. This rearrangement joins TRBV6-1 to TRBJ1-1; TRBD1 agrees at 7 bases. The CDR3 has 13 amino acids. CDR1 and CDR2 from the germline V gene are MNHNS and SASEGT. With 3 bases clipped from V and 12 bases from J, the junction kept 10 bases outside the gene matches.